This passage covers 14 T cell receptor beta chains from one sample sequenced in a study of response to subunit inactivated influenza vaccine. TCRdb re-called the RT-PCR reads through MiXCR, storing one row per CDR3 protein. The sample carries over 150,000 distinct CDR3 sequences, over 8.5% recorded once. The sample in question was CD8+ T cells sorted from PBMCs, obtained 23 months after vaccination. All receptors come from a man aged 45-69 years who received an inactivated influenza vaccine.

This chain uses TRBV7-6 with TRBJ1-2; TRBD1 is a possible D gene (6 bases). V lost 4 bases, J lost 1 base, and 16 bases lay in between. Germline V gives CDR1 SGHVS, CDR2 FNYEAQ. There are 16 residues in the CDR3. The chain's CDR3 is CASSSEIGTYNYGYTF. As DNA, the CDR3 is TGTGCCAGCAGCTCGGAGATCGGGACATATAACTATGGCTACACCTTC. The full variable domain, completed using reference TRBV7-6 and TRBJ1-2, is GAGVSQSPRYKVTKRGQDVALRCDPISGHVSLYWYRQALGQGPEFLTYFNYEAQQDKSGLPNDRFSAERPEGSISTLTIQRTEQRDSAMYRCASSSEIGTYNYGYTFGSGTRLTVV.

This clonotype has just a few counts. The V call is TRBV15, the J call TRBJ2-1, with D perhaps matching TRBD2 (6 bases). Germline CDR1 reads LNHNV; CDR2 reads YYDKDF (reference sequence). The CDR3 is 14 amino acids. The V end was cut by 3 bases, the J end by 2 bases, with 8 bases between. The CDR3 DNA reads as TGTGCCACCAGCAGCGGGGGACCCTACAATGAGCAGTTCTTC. Amino acids: CATSSGGPYNEQFF.

This rearrangement joins TRBV29-1 to TRBJ1-5; possible D gene TRBD1, 5 bases. This CDR3 region has 13 residues. Trimming cost V 4 bases and J 3 bases, with 10 bases left between them. The V gene's germline CDR1 is SQVTM and CDR2 ANQGSEA. The CDR3 spells CSVVQGYNQPQHF. CDR3 nucleotide sequence: TGCAGCGTTGTTCAGGGTTACAATCAGCCCCAGCATTTT. The whole variable domain, filled in from reference TRBV29-1 and TRBJ1-5, reads SAVISQKPSRDICQRGTSLTIQCQVDSQVTMMFWYRQQPGQSLTLIATANQGSEATYESGFVIDKFPISRPNLTFSTLTVSNMSPEDSSIYLCSVVQGYNQPQHFGDGTRLSIL.

The genes are TRBV4-1 and TRBJ1-5; 7 bases match TRBD1. Trimming removed 0 bases from V and 7 bases from J; junction bases left unmatched: 6. CDR3 length: 15 residues. From germline, CDR1 is MGHRA and CDR2 YSYEKL. The CDR3 coding sequence is TGCGCCAGCAGCCAAGATAGGACAGGCGGACAGCCCCAGCATTTT. Its protein product is CASSQDRTGGQPQHF.

V is TRBV27 and J is TRBJ2-5; 8 positions match TRBD2. Germline V gene lookup returns CDR1 MNHEY and CDR2 SMNVEV (reference sequence). After removal of 3 bases from V and 3 bases from J, the junction contained 6 bases not matched to a gene. This CDR3 has 15 amino acids. The CDR3 nucleotides are TGTGCCAGCAGTTTCCGAGCGGGGGCCAAAGAGACCCAGTACTTC. Translating it yields CASSFRAGAKETQYF.

The chain links TRBV24-1 to TRBJ1-1, with D unresolved. CDR3 length: 12 residues. With 4 bases removed from V and 8 bases from J, the gap between germline ends came to 10 bases. Per the germline V gene, CDR1 is KGHDR and CDR2 is SFDVKD. The CDR3 DNA follows: TGTGCCACCAGTGAAACCGGGAGCGAAGCTTTCTTT. Translated: CATSETGSEAFF.

The sample holds a few counts of this clonotype. The V call is TRBV20-1, the J call TRBJ1-5; D is unclear. CDR1 is DFQATT and CDR2 is SNEGSKA in the germline V gene (reference sequence). With 3 bases removed from V and 7 bases from J, the gap between germline ends came to 19 bases. The CDR3 is 15 residues long. CDR3 nucleotide sequence: TGCAGTGCTAGCCTCAAGGATATGCCTCTACAGCCCCAGCATTTT. Amino acids: CSASLKDMPLQPQHF.

The V gene is TRBV5-5, the J gene TRBJ2-7; D not resolved. CDR1 SGHKS and CDR2 YYEKEE come from the germline V gene (reference sequence). There are 14 residues in the CDR3. V lost 0 bases and J lost 3, with 10 bases in between. CDR3 protein: CASSLEPGIYEQYF. CDR3 DNA sequence: TGTGCCAGCAGCTTGGAACCAGGAATCTACGAGCAGTACTTC.

The rearrangement joins TRBV12-3 or TRBV12-4 to TRBJ1-5; D remains unclear. Trimming left V 5 bases short and J 6 bases short, with 11 bases between. This CDR3 spans 13 amino acids. The CDR3 loop reads CASSPWSLQPQHF. CDR3 nucleotide sequence: TGTGCCAGCAGTCCGTGGTCCCTTCAGCCCCAGCATTTT.

The CDR3 sequence is CASSSPGQSFPKETQYF. CDR3 nucleotide sequence: TGTGCCAGCAGCTCTCCGGGACAGAGCTTCCCCAAAGAGACCCAGTACTTC. This chain uses TRBV7-9 with TRBJ2-5; 7 bases fit TRBD1. This CDR3 has 17 residues. The trim removed 4 bases at V and 3 bases at J, leaving 14 bases unmatched. Germline CDR1 and CDR2: SEHNR and FQNEAQ (reference sequence).

In its sample, this clonotype was seen a few times. The rearrangement uses TRBV7-2 and TRBJ2-7; D is undetermined. Per germline, CDR1 SGHTA and CDR2 FQGNSA. V shed 1 base and J shed 4 bases, with 11 bases lying between them. The CDR3 extends over 14 amino acids. CDR3 loop: CASSLVGPIYEQYF. CDR3 sequence (DNA): TGTGCCAGCAGCTTAGTCGGTCCTATTTACGAGCAGTACTTC.

The rearrangement uses TRBV6-5 and TRBJ2-7, with 7 bases aligning to TRBD1. This CDR3 spans 14 amino acids. Germline V gives CDR1 MNHEY, CDR2 SVGAGI. Trimming removed 2 bases from V and 3 bases from J; junction bases left unmatched: 4. The CDR3 sequence is CASSYGQDNYEQYF. The CDR3 DNA reads TGTGCCAGCAGTTACGGACAGGATAACTACGAGCAGTACTTC.

The chain's CDR3 is CASSIDRVFGNQPQHF. Here the CDR3 DNA reads TGTGCCAGCAGCATAGACAGGGTCTTTGGCAATCAGCCCCAGCATTTT. The V gene is TRBV5-5, the J gene TRBJ1-5, with TRBD1 matching over 7 bases. The CDR3 has 16 amino acids. The germline gives CDR1 SGHKS, CDR2 YYEKEE (reference sequence). Losses at the gene ends were 4 bases for V and 2 bases for J; bases not matched to a gene: 9.

The chain links TRBV10-3 to TRBJ2-5; D remains ambiguous. This CDR3 has 13 residues. Trimming left V 3 bases short and J 2 bases short, with 7 bases between. Germline CDR1 is ENHRY and CDR2 is SYGVKD. CDR3 protein: CAISESLQETQYF. The CDR3 DNA reads TGTGCCATCAGTGAATCATTACAAGAGACCCAGTACTTC.